One and the same sample provided the 27 T cell receptor beta chains below, sequenced in a study of T-cell memory formation after mild COVID-19. TCRdb used MiXCR to reprocess the 5' RACE reads, holding one entry per CDR3 protein. The table has roughly 110,000 distinct CDR3 sequences, about 17% seen once. Sequencing was carried out using PBMCs or a T cell subset sorted from them (not recorded which). These receptors all stem from an adult woman who had mild COVID-19 (a few samples of this study predate the infection). Cell type and time point are not known.

This clonotype occurred once. CDR3 bases: TGCAGCGTTGATTCGGAACAGGGGATCTACAATGAGCAGTTCTTC. Protein: CSVDSEQGIYNEQFF. The rearrangement joins TRBV29-1 to TRBJ2-1; 7 bases map to TRBD1. This CDR3 has 15 residues. Germline V CDR1 and CDR2: SQVTM, ANQGSEA. V lost 3 bases to trimming and J lost 3 bases; unmatched junction nucleotides: 8.

This clonotype was seen a handful of times. The chain couples TRBV9 to TRBJ1-2; 7 positions match TRBD1. CDR3 length: 18 amino acids. Germline trimming cut 0 bases from V and 4 bases from J; bases unmatched to any gene: 15. Germline assignment: CDR1 SGDLS and CDR2 YYNGEE. CDR3 sequence reads: CASSVGDPGQASFYGYTF. In nucleotides, the CDR3 is TGTGCCAGCAGCGTAGGAGATCCCGGACAGGCCTCCTTCTATGGCTACACCTTC.

The chain recombines TRBV7-2 with TRBJ1-4, with TRBD1 identical over 7 bases. The V and J ends lost 8 bases and 8 bases, in that order; junction bases with no gene match: 8. CDR3 size: 13 residues. Per germline, CDR1 SGHTA and CDR2 FQGNSA. CDR3 amino acids: CASGGQFREKLFF. DNA for the CDR3: TGTGCCAGCGGGGGACAGTTCCGGGAAAAACTGTTTTTT.

This clonotype is labeled as medium-sized. The V gene is TRBV12-3 or TRBV12-4, the J gene TRBJ1-1, with TRBD1 as a possible D gene (6 bases). The V end lost 4 bases, the J end lost 4 bases, and 13 bases lay between the germline ends. The CDR3 consists of 14 residues. The DNA for the CDR3 is TGTGCCAGCAGTTCTACAGGGTGGGGCACTGAAGCTTTCTTT. This codes for CASSSTGWGTEAFF.

This chain connects TRBV7-3 to TRBJ2-1, with TRBD2 identical over 13 bases. V lost 5 bases and J lost 7; bases outside the gene matches: 5. The CDR3 consists of 15 residues. Per the germline V gene, CDR1 is SGHTA and CDR2 is FQGTGA. The chain's CDR3 is CASSPGLAGWNEQFF. The CDR3 DNA sequence: TGTGCCAGCAGCCCGGGACTAGCGGGGTGGAATGAGCAGTTCTTC.

The chain joins TRBV6-5 to TRBJ2-7; TRBD1 matches 8 bases. The V gene end was trimmed by 7 bases and the J gene end by 6 bases; junction bases not matched to a gene: 11. The CDR3 is 14 residues long. The V gene's germline CDR1 is MNHEY and CDR2 SVGAGI. CDR3 sequence reads: CASNPMRTGPEQYF. CDR3 sequence (DNA): TGTGCCAGCAATCCAATGCGGACAGGGCCCGAGCAGTACTTC.

This clonotype was observed a single time. The chain carries TRBV28 and TRBJ2-3; D is unresolved. The CDR3 contains 13 residues. From germline, CDR1 is MDHEN and CDR2 SYDVKM. Trimming stripped 3 bases from V and 6 bases from J, with 10 bases between. CDR3 sequence (DNA): TGTGCCAGCAGTTTGAGCCCGCCGGATACGCAGTATTTT. It encodes CASSLSPPDTQYF.

The chain has TRBV12-3 or TRBV12-4 and TRBJ2-3, with no clear D. Trimming removed 2 bases at V and 5 bases at J, with 11 bases between. The CDR3 loop spans 14 amino acids. The chain's CDR3 is CASSLPAPGDTQYF. The CDR3 region has the DNA TGTGCCAGCAGTTTACCCGCCCCCGGAGATACGCAGTATTTT.

This clonotype was picked up a small number of times. V usage is TRBV12-3 or TRBV12-4 and J usage is TRBJ2-5, with D perhaps TRBD1 (6 bases). The CDR3 has 15 amino acids. The V gene lost 5 bases and the J gene lost 1 base, with 14 bases spanning the gap. This CDR3 reads CASSAQTGIQETQYF. The CDR3 DNA reads as TGTGCCAGCAGTGCGCAAACAGGGATCCAAGAGACCCAGTACTTC.

The chain couples TRBV4-3 to TRBJ2-2; 10 nucleotides line up with TRBD2. Germline V CDR1 and CDR2: LGHNA, YSLEER. CDR3 length: 22 amino acids. The J segment lost 0 bases and the V segment lost 4 bases, leaving 20 bases of the junction unmatched. Here the CDR3 reads CASSLGGVRGVAGGANTGELFF. The CDR3 nucleotides read TGCGCCAGCAGCCTCGGGGGGGTGAGAGGAGTAGCGGGAGGAGCGAACACCGGGGAGCTGTTTTTT.

The rearrangement uses TRBV2 and TRBJ1-5; possible D gene TRBD1, 5 bases. Germline CDR1 and CDR2: SNHLY and FYNNEI. V was cut by 6 bases and J by 2 bases, with 14 bases left in between. CDR3 length: 15 amino acids. DNA for the CDR3: TGTGCCAGCAGCGAGGGACGGGGCGGCAATCAGCCCCAGCATTTT. Translation: CASSEGRGGNQPQHF. Full variable domain (outside the CDR3, taken from reference TRBV2 and TRBJ1-5): EPEVTQTPSHQVTQMGQEVILRCVPISNHLYFYWYRQILGQKVEFLVSFYNNEISEKSEIFDDQFSVERPDGSNFTLKIRSTKLEDSAMYFCASSEGRGGNQPQHFGDGTRLSIL.

This clonotype was picked up a small number of times. V and J are TRBV5-1 and TRBJ2-3; D possibly matches TRBD1 or TRBD2 (5 bases each). Trimming removed 6 bases at V and 3 bases at J, with 14 bases between. In germline, CDR1 is SGHRS, CDR2 YFSETQ. The CDR3 contains 14 residues. The CDR3 DNA reads as TGCGCCAGCACCGTTTTTGGGGGAACAGATACGCAGTATTTT. Its translation: CASTVFGGTDTQYF.

This clonotype was counted between two and nine times. The junction does not match germline at one end; this may be a read error. The chain has TRBV5-1 and TRBJ1-2, with D unresolved. Germline V gene lookup returns CDR1 SGHRS and CDR2 YFSETQ. The CDR3 spans 13 residues. The CDR3 reads CASSLGDSTELEF. DNA of the CDR3: TGCGCCAGCAGCTTGGGAGACTCTACAGAGCTCGAATTC.

The V call is TRBV7-9, the J call TRBJ2-5; 9 bases agree with TRBD2. V shed 8 bases and J 2 bases; nucleotides not matched to a gene: 12. This CDR3 has 16 residues. Germline V gives CDR1 SEHNR, CDR2 FQNEAQ (reference sequence). The CDR3 is CASGPGSGSLQETQYF. The CDR3 bases are TGTGCCAGCGGGCCCGGTAGCGGGAGCCTACAAGAGACCCAGTACTTC.

The chain uses TRBV27 and TRBJ1-5; D remains unclear. The germline gives CDR1 MNHEY, CDR2 SMNVEV (reference sequence). Trimming left V 3 bases short and J 5 bases short, with 8 bases between. There are 13 residues in the CDR3. CDR3 DNA: TGTGCCAGCAGTTTTTATATCGATCAGCCCCAGCATTTT. It yields the protein CASSFYIDQPQHF.

The rearrangement links TRBV6-5 to TRBJ1-1, with TRBD1 matching 7 bases. Germline lookup yields CDR1 MNHEY and CDR2 SVGAGI. V lost 4 bases and J lost 12; bases outside the gene matches: 8. The CDR3 runs to 12 residues. CDR3 sequence reads: CASSSSGQEPFF. The CDR3 bases are TGTGCCAGCAGTTCGTCAGGACAGGAACCTTTCTTT.

In this sample, this clonotype turned up a few times. V and J are TRBV13 and TRBJ2-7; 7 bases are shared with TRBD2. Germline CDR1 and CDR2: PRHDT and FYEKMQ (reference sequence). Trimming removed 4 bases from V and 0 bases from J; junction bases left unmatched: 9. CDR3 length: 16 residues. The CDR3 loop is CASSSREGSVSYEQYF. CDR3 coding DNA: TGTGCCAGCAGCTCCAGGGAGGGATCTGTCTCCTACGAGCAGTACTTC.

The chain is built from TRBV12-3 or TRBV12-4 and TRBJ2-7, with 7 bases that match TRBD2. CDR3 length equals 14 residues. The V and J ends lost 5 bases and 3 bases, in that order; junction bases with no gene match: 7. CDR3 coding DNA: TGTGCCAGCAGTGACGGGGAGGGGTACTACGAGCAGTACTTC. This translates into CASSDGEGYYEQYF.

The sample holds many counts of this clonotype. The chain links TRBV4-2 to TRBJ2-7, with D possibly being TRBD2 (6 bases). The germline V and J ends were trimmed by 3 bases and 6 bases, with 12 bases remaining between them. The germline gives CDR1 LGHNA, CDR2 YNFKEQ. The CDR3 consists of 13 residues. For the CDR3, the DNA is TGTGCCAGCAGCCAGGGGGGAGCGGGCGAGCAGTACTTC. Residues: CASSQGGAGEQYF.

This clonotype was detected ten times or more. V is TRBV4-1 and J is TRBJ2-6; weak D call: TRBD1 (6 bases). CDR3 size: 20 residues. Germline V gene data show CDR1 as MGHRA and CDR2 as YSYEKL. V dropped 3 bases and J dropped 0 bases, with 21 bases sitting between them. CDR3 in amino acids: CASSQGVTGLMISGANVLTF. The CDR3 region has the DNA TGCGCCAGCAGCCAGGGGGTGACAGGCCTAATGATCTCTGGGGCCAACGTCCTGACTTTC.

V gene TRBV4-3 combines with J gene TRBJ2-5; 7 bases fit TRBD2. V lost 0 bases, J lost 5 bases, and 9 bases stayed unmatched. Germline loops: CDR1 LGHNA, CDR2 YSLEER. This CDR3 is built from 16 residues. The DNA of the CDR3 is TGCGCCAGCAGCCAAGAGCGGGAGTGGGCGTGGGAGACCCAGTACTTC. Protein sequence: CASSQEREWAWETQYF.

The chain has TRBV4-2 and TRBJ2-5; D is unclear. V was trimmed by 0 bases and J by 5 bases, leaving 16 bases between them. Per germline, CDR1 LGHNA and CDR2 YNFKEQ. The CDR3 has 16 amino acids. Here the CDR3 DNA reads TGTGCCAGCAGCCAAGAGTGGATTGGCGGCAGTGAGACCCAGTACTTC. This gives the protein CASSQEWIGGSETQYF.

The chain couples TRBV25-1 to TRBJ2-7; D gene unclear. CDR3 length: 13 amino acids. Trimming cost V 4 bases and J 0 bases, with 7 bases left between them. Germline V gene lookup returns CDR1 MGHDK and CDR2 SYGVNS. The CDR3 protein is CASSAPSSYEQYF. The CDR3 bases are TGTGCCAGCAGTGCCCCCTCCTCCTACGAGCAGTACTTC.

The CDR3 nucleotides read TGTGCCAGCAGGAACTCAGGCCGGTTCTACGAGCAGTACTTC. The encoded protein is CASRNSGRFYEQYF. J is TRBJ2-7 and V is TRBV6-5; D is undetermined. The CDR3 has 14 residues. CDR1 is MNHEY, CDR2 SVGAGI, per germline. The V gene lost 6 bases and the J gene lost 3 bases, with 15 bases spanning the gap.

This clonotype was recorded a few times. The V gene is TRBV25-1, the J gene TRBJ1-5; D unclear. Trimming removed 2 bases from V and 6 bases from J, with 8 bases in between. The CDR3 has 13 amino acids. Germline assignment: CDR1 MGHDK and CDR2 SYGVNS. The CDR3 nucleotides are TGTGCCAGCAGTGAAAACTCTGGTCAGCCCCAGCATTTT. Amino acid sequence: CASSENSGQPQHF.

This clonotype has only a few counts. This chain uses TRBV7-6 with TRBJ1-4, with D unclear. Deletions cut 4 bases from V and 0 bases from J, with 6 bases between. This CDR3 is 14 amino acids long. The V gene's germline CDR1 is SGHVS and CDR2 FNYEAQ. As DNA, the CDR3 is TGTGCCAGCAGCTCGCTTGCAACTAATGAAAAACTGTTTTTT. As protein: CASSSLATNEKLFF.

The chain carries TRBV4-1 and TRBJ2-2, with 9 positions matching TRBD2. J was trimmed by 3 bases and V by 0 bases; bases with no gene match: 8. Germline V lookup: CDR1 MGHRA, CDR2 YSYEKL. The CDR3 covers 18 residues. CDR3 residues: CASSQDIIAGAYTGELFF. For the CDR3, the DNA is TGCGCCAGCAGCCAAGATATTATAGCGGGGGCGTACACCGGGGAGCTGTTTTTT.